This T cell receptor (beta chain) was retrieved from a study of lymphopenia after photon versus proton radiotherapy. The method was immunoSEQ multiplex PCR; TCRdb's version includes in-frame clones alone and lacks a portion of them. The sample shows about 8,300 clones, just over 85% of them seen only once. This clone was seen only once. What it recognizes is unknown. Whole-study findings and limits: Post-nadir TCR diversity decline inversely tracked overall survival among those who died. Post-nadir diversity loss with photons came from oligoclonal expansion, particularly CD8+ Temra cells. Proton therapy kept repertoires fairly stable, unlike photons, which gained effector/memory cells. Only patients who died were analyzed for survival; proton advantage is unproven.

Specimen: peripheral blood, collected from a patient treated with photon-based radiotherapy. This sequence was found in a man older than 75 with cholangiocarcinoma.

CDR3 sequence reads: CASSVGTGIAFF. CDR3 nucleotides: TGTGCCAGCAGTGTGGGGACAGGTATTGCTTTCTTT. This chain joins TRBV27 and TRBJ1-1; TRBD1 agrees at 8 bases. Looked up from germline, CDR1 is MNHEY and CDR2 is SMNVEV (reference sequence). CDR3 size: 12 residues. The trim removed 5 bases at V and 11 bases at J, leaving 7 bases unmatched.